A single sample is the source of the 2 T cell receptor beta chains below, sequenced in a study of T-cell reconstitution after alpha-beta-depleted transplantation in children (dated by TCRdb to 2016 to 2017). The sample's treatment or condition label, decoded: allogeneic hematopoietic cell transplantation with graft depleted of TCRalphabeta T cells and CD19 B cells. Library preparation employed PCR. TCRdb names Illumina HiSeq 2500 as the instrument used. TCR library preparation used molecular barcoding, with unique molecular identifiers applied to normalize quantification of the TCRbeta repertoire. The public reads were quality trimmed at Q25 with fastp and then assembled into clones with MiXCR by TCRdb, keeping productive beta chains. Rows are combined by CDR3 protein, so each entry shows the most common genes and DNA. The sample yields 700,000 or so distinct CDR3 sequences; around 13% were counted once. The top ten clonotypes cover 0.65% to 0.9% of the sample.

This sample comprised PBMCs, obtained before TCRalphabeta/CD19-depleted stem cell transplant. The receptors here all came from a girl aged 2 to 9 with congenital amegakaryocytic thrombocytopenia, due to receive a stem cell transplant.

The rearrangement uses TRBV7-9 and TRBJ2-5, with 7 bases that match TRBD1. The CDR3 runs to 17 residues. Germline V lookup: CDR1 SEHNR, CDR2 FQNEAQ (reference sequence). With V trimmed by 2 bases and J by 5 bases, 14 bases remained unmatched. This CDR3 reads CASSLYLGQDRTETQYF. CDR3 nucleotides: TGTGCCAGCAGCTTATATCTCGGGCAGGACAGGACCGAGACCCAGTACTTC.

The sample holds many counts of this clonotype. The chain carries TRBV5-1 and TRBJ1-2, with 7 positions matching TRBD1. Trimming removed 4 bases from V and 4 bases from J; junction bases left unmatched: 4. Germline lookup yields CDR1 SGHRS and CDR2 YFSETQ. The CDR3 runs to 13 residues. The CDR3 sequence is CASSKGQPYGYTF. CDR3 coding DNA: TGCGCCAGCAGCAAGGGACAGCCCTATGGCTACACCTTC.